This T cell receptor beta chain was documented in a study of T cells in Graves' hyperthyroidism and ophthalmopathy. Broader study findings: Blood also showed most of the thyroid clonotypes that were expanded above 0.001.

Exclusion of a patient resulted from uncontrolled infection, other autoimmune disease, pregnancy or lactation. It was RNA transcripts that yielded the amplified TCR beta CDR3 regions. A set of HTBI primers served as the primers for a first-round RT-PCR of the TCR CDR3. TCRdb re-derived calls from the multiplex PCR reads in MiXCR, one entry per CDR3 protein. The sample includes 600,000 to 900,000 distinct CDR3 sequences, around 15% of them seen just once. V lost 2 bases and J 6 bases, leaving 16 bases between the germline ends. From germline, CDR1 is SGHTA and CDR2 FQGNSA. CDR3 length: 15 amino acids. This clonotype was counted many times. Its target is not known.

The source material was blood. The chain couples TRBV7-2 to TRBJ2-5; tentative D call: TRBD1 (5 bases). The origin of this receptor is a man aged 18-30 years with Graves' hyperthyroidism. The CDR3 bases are TGTGCCAGCAGCTTAAACTGGTCAGGGTTGAAGACCCAGTACTTC. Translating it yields CASSLNWSGLKTQYF.